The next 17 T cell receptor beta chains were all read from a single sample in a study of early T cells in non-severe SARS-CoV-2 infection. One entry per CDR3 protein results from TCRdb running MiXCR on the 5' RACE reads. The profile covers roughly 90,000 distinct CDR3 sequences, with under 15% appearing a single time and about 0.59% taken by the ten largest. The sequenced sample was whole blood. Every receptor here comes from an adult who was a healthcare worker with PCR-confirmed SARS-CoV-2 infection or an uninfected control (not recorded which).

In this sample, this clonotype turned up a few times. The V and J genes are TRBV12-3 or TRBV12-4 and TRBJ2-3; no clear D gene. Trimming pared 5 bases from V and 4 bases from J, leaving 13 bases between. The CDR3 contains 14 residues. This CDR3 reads CASSPPTTADTQYF. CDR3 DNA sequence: TGTGCCAGCAGTCCACCTACCACCGCAGATACGCAGTATTTT.

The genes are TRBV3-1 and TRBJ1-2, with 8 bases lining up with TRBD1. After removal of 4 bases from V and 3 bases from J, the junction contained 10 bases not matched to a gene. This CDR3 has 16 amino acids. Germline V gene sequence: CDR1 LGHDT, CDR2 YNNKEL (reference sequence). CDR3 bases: TGTGCCAGCAGCCCCCTTGGGGCAGGGGGCGACTATGGCTACACCTTC. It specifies CASSPLGAGGDYGYTF.

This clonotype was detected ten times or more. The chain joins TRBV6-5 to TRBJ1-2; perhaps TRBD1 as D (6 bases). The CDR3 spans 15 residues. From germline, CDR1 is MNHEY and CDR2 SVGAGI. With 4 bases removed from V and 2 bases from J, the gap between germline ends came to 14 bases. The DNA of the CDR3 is TGTGCCAGCAGTTCCCCCCAAACAGGGAACTATGGCTACACCTTC. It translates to CASSSPQTGNYGYTF.

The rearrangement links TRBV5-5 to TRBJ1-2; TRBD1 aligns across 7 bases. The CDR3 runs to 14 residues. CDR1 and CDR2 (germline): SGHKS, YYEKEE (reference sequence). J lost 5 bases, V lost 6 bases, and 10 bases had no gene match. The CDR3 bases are TGTGCCAGCAAGAGACAGGGCTCCTCTTATGGCTACACCTTC. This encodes CASKRQGSSYGYTF.

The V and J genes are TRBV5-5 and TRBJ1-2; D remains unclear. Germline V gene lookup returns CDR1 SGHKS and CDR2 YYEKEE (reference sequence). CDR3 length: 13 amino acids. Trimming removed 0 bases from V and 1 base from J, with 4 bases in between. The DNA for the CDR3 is TGTGCCAGCAGCTTGGTTGTTAACTATGGCTACACCTTC. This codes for CASSLVVNYGYTF.

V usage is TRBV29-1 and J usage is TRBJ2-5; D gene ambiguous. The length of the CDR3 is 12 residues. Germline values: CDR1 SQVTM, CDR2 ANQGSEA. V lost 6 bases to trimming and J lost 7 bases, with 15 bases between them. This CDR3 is CSVPVILGTQYF. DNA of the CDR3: TGCAGCGTCCCCGTCATTCTTGGGACCCAGTACTTC.

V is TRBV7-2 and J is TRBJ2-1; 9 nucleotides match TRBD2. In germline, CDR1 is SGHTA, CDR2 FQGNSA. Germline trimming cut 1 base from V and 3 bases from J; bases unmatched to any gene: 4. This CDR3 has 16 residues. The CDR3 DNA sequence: TGTGCCAGCAGCTTAGGGTTAGCGGGGGACTACAATGAGCAGTTCTTC. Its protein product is CASSLGLAGDYNEQFF. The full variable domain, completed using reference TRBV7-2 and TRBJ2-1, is GAGVSQSPSNKVTEKGKDVELRCDPISGHTALYWYRQSLGQGLEFLIYFQGNSAPDKSGLPSDRFSAERTGGSVSTLTIQRTQQEDSAVYLCASSLGLAGDYNEQFFGPGTRLTVL.

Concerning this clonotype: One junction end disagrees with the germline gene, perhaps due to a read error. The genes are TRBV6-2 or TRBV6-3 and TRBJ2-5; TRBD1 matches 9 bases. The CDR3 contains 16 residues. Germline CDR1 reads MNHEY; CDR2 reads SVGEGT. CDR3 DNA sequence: TGTGCCAGCAGCTACTCTGGGGGGACAGGGAAGGAGACCCAGTACTTC. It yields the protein CASSYSGGTGKETQYF.

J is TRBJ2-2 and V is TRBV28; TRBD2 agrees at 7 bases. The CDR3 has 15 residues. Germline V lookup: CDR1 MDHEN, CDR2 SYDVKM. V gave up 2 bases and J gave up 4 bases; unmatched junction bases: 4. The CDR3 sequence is CASSLPGGFTGELFF. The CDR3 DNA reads TGTGCCAGCAGTTTACCCGGGGGGTTCACCGGGGAGCTGTTTTTT.

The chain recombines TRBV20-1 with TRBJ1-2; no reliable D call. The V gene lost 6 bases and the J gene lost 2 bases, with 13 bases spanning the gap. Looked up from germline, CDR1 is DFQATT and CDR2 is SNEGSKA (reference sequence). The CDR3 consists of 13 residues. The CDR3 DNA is TGCAGTGCCGCTACGGACGGCAACTATGGCTACACCTTC. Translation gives CSAATDGNYGYTF.

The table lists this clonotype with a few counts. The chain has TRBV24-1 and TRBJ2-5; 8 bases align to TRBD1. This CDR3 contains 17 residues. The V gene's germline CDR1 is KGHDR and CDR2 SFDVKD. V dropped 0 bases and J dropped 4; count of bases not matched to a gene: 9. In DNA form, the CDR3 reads TGTGCCACCAGTGATTTGCAAGTCGGACAGGGTTCAGAGACCCAGTACTTC. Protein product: CATSDLQVGQGSETQYF.

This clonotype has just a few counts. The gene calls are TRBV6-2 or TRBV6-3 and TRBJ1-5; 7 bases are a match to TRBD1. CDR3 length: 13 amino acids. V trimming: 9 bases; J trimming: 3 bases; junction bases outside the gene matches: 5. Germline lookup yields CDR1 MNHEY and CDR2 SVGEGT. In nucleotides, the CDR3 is TGTGCCAGTGGGACAGCGAACAATCAGCCCCAGCATTTT. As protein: CASGTANNQPQHF.

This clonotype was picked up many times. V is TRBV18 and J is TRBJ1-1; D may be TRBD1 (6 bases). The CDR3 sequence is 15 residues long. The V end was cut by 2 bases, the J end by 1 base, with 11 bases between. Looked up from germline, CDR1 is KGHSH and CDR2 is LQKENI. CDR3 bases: TGTGCCAGCTCACCAAATCGGGGGGCGAACACTGAAGCTTTCTTT. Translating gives CASSPNRGANTEAFF. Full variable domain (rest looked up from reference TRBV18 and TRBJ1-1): NAGVMQNPRHLVRRRGQEARLRCSPMKGHSHVYWYRQLPEEGLKFMVYLQKENIIDESGMPKERFSAEFPKEGPSILRIQQVVRGDSAAYFCASSPNRGANTEAFFGQGTRLTVV.

The chain's CDR3 is CSAREWTGGKYEQYV. The CDR3 DNA is TGCAGTGCTAGAGAATGGACAGGGGGCAAGTACGAGCAGTACGTC. The chain joins TRBV20-1 to TRBJ2-7; TRBD1 matches at 11 bases. This CDR3 contains 15 residues. Losses at the gene ends were 0 bases for V and 4 bases for J; bases not matched to a gene: 5. Germline V gene lookup returns CDR1 DFQATT and CDR2 SNEGSKA (reference sequence).

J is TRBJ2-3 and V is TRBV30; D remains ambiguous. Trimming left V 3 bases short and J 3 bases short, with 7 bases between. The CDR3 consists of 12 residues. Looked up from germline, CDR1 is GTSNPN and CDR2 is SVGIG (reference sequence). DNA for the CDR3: TGTGCCTGGAGGGGCGGTACAGATACGCAGTATTTT. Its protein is CAWRGGTDTQYF.

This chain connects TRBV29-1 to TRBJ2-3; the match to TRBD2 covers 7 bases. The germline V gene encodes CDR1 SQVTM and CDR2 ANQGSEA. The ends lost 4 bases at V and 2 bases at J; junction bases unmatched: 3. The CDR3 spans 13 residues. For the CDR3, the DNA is TGCAGCGTTGGCGGGGGACCCACAGATACGCAGTATTTT. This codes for CSVGGGPTDTQYF.

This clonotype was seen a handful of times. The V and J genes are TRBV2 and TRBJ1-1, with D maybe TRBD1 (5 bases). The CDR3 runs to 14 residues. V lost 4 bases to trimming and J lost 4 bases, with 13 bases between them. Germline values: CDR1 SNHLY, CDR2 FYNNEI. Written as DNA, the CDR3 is TGTGCCAGCAGTGGTGGAGTTAGGGGCACTGAAGCTTTCTTT. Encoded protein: CASSGGVRGTEAFF.